One and the same sample provided the 8 T cell receptor beta chains below, sequenced in a study of post-analysis software for immune sequencing data. These TCRs are of unknown antigen specificity. Study-level findings and limits: The study found TRBV5-6, TRBV5-1 and TRBV20-1 among a few TRBV segments more frequent in patients than controls.

Unique molecular identifiers were present in the TCR beta cDNA libraries. TCRdb redid the calling of the PCR reads with MiXCR, one entry per CDR3 protein. Of around 500,000 distinct CDR3 sequences listed, 34% are singletons. The sequenced sample was blood. The receptors originated from a girl younger than 18 with multiple sclerosis.

The chain couples TRBV6-5 to TRBJ2-1; D is uncertain. V was pared by 6 bases and J by 2 bases, with 14 bases between. CDR3 length: 15 amino acids. Germline V gene sequence: CDR1 MNHEY, CDR2 SVGAGI. The chain's CDR3 is CASSRASGPYNEQFF. For the CDR3, the DNA is TGTGCCAGCAGCCGGGCCTCCGGTCCCTACAATGAGCAGTTCTTC.

V is TRBV11-2 and J is TRBJ2-1, with D maybe TRBD1 (5 bases). Trimming took 0 bases from V and 10 from J, leaving 10 bases between them. The CDR3 runs to 13 residues. CDR1 is SGHAT, CDR2 FQNNGV, per germline. CDR3 sequence: CASSLDFTGEQFF. The CDR3 bases are TGTGCCAGCAGCTTAGATTTCACAGGCGAGCAGTTCTTC.

J is TRBJ1-2 and V is TRBV27; D may be TRBD1 (5 bases). V was cut by 3 bases and J by 8 bases, with 10 bases left in between. CDR1 is MNHEY, CDR2 SMNVEV, per germline (reference sequence). CDR3 length: 12 residues. The CDR3 sequence: CASSFVGGGYTF. In nucleotides, the CDR3 is TGTGCCAGCAGTTTTGTGGGGGGGGGCTACACCTTC.

This clonotype was seen a few times. The V gene is TRBV12-3 or TRBV12-4, the J gene TRBJ2-7; 7 bases align to TRBD1. The CDR3 is 13 amino acids. V was pared by 7 bases and J by 0 bases, with 3 bases of the junction left unmatched. CDR3 region: CASTRDSSYEQYF. The CDR3 nucleotides are TGTGCCAGCACCCGGGACAGCTCCTACGAGCAGTACTTC.

The rearrangement joins TRBV6-6 to TRBJ2-1, with a possible D match to TRBD2 (7 bases). From germline, CDR1 is MNHNY and CDR2 SVGAGI (reference sequence). This CDR3 has 13 amino acids. V was pared by 7 bases and J by 8 bases, with 15 bases between. CDR3 sequence reads: CASTEGGPDEQFF. The CDR3 DNA reads TGTGCCAGCACCGAGGGGGGGCCGGATGAGCAGTTCTTC.

The chain is built from TRBV6-1 and TRBJ1-1; D gene ambiguous. CDR3 size: 15 residues. Germline V gene lookup returns CDR1 MNHNS and CDR2 SASEGT. With 2 bases removed from V and 10 bases from J, the gap between germline ends came to 20 bases. The CDR3: CASSERGKDHVGAFF. In DNA, the CDR3 is TGTGCCAGCAGTGAAAGAGGGAAGGACCATGTGGGAGCTTTCTTT.

Only a few counts were recorded for this clonotype. V is TRBV11-1 and J is TRBJ2-7; D gene unclear. The CDR3 totals 14 residues. V was shortened by 1 base and J by 3 bases, with 10 bases between the two germline ends. Germline V gives CDR1 SGHAT, CDR2 FQDESV (reference sequence). The CDR3 region is CASSLGPLLYEQYF. The CDR3 nucleotides are TGTGCCAGCAGCTTAGGTCCGCTCCTCTACGAGCAGTACTTC.

This clonotype was observed at least ten times. The chain links TRBV6-5 to TRBJ2-7; D gene uncertain. The CDR3 totals 13 residues. The V and J ends lost 2 bases and 3 bases respectively, with 8 bases between them. Germline V gene sequence: CDR1 MNHEY, CDR2 SVGAGI. The CDR3 loop reads CASSYPPFYEQYF. CDR3 bases: TGTGCCAGCAGTTACCCTCCATTCTACGAGCAGTACTTC.